This TCR beta chain was retrieved from a study of blood T cell repertoires in COVID-19. Repertoires were generated with immunoSEQ multiplex PCR, while TCRdb's copy carries only in-frame clones and drops some. There are nearly 70,000 clones in the sample; about 90% occur only once, and roughly 3.2% lies in the top ten. The CDR3 is made up of 14 amino acids. The ends were cut back, 3 bases at V and 4 bases at J, with 12 bases in the middle. Germline CDR1 MNHEY, CDR2 SMNVEV (reference sequence). Seattle's enrolled individuals joined amid active infection and were then monitored longitudinally. The genes are TRBV27 and TRBJ2-5; D possibly corresponds to TRBD1 (6 bases). Sequencing was carried out using peripheral blood. This TCR came from a woman aged 45-65 years with COVID-19, enrolled during active disease. In nucleotides, the CDR3 is TGTGCCAGCAGTTTCTACGGACAGTTAGAGACCCAGTACTTC. This codes for CASSFYGQLETQYF.